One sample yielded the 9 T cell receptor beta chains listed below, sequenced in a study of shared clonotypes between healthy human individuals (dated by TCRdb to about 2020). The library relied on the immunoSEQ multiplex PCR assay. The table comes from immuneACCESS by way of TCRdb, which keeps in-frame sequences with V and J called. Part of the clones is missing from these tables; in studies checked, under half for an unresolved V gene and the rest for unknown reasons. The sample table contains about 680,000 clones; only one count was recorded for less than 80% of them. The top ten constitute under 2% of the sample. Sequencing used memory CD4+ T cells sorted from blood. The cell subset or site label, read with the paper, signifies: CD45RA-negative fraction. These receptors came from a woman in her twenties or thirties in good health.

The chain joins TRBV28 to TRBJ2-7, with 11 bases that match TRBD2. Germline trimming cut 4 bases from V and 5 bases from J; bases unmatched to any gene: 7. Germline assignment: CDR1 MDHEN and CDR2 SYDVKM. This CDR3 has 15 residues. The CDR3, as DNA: TGTGCCAGCAGTTACCCTAGCGGGAGGTCCCACGAGCAGTACTTC. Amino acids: CASSYPSGRSHEQYF. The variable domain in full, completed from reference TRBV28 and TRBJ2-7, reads DVKVTQSSRYLVKRTGEKVFLECVQDMDHENMFWYRQDPGLGLRLIYFSYDVKMKEKGDIPEGYSVSREKKERFSLILESASTNQTSMYLCASSYPSGRSHEQYFGPGTRLTVT.

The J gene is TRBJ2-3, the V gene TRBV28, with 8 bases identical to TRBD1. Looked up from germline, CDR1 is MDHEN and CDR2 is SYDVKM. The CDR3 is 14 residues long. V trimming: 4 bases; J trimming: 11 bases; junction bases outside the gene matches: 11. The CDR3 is CASSSFVGQGGQYF. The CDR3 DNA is TGTGCCAGCAGTTCATTCGTAGGACAGGGAGGGCAGTATTTT.

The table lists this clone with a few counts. As DNA, the CDR3 is TGTGCCAGCCACAGGGTTTCGGCCAACGTCCTGACTTTC. It codes for CASHRVSANVLTF. The genes are TRBV2 and TRBJ2-6; the D gene is possibly TRBD1 (6 bases). V was trimmed by 8 bases and J by 6 bases, leaving 11 bases between them. CDR3 size: 13 residues. Germline V lookup: CDR1 SNHLY, CDR2 FYNNEI.

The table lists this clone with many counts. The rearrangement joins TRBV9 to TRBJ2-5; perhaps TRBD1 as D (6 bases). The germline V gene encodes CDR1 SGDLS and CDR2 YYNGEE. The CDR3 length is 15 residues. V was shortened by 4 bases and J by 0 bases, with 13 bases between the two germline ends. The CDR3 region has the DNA TGTGCCAGCAGCTCCAAGGGGGATTACCAAGAGACCCAGTACTTC. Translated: CASSSKGDYQETQYF.

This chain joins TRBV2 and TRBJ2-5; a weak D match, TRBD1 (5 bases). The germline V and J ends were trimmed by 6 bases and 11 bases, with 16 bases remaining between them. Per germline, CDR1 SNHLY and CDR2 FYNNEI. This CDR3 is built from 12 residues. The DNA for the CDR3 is TGTGCCAGCAGGGAGCAGGGCCTTCGGCAGTACTTC. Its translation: CASREQGLRQYF.

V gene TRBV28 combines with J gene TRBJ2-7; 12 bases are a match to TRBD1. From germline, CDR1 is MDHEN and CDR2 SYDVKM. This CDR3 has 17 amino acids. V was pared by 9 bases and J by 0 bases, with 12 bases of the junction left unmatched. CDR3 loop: CASRPGQGAIGSYEQYF. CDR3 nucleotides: TGTGCCAGTAGACCGGGACAGGGGGCAATTGGCTCCTACGAGCAGTACTTC.

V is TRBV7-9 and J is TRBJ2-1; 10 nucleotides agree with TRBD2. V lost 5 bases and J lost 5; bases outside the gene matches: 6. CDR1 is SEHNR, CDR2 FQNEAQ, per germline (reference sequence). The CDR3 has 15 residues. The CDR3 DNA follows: TGTGCCAGCAGCCCACGCCTAGCGGGAGACAATGAGCAGTTCTTC. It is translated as CASSPRLAGDNEQFF.

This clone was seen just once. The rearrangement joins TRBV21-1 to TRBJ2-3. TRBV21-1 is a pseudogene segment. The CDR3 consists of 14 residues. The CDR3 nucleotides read TGTGCCAGCAGCCTGGGACCTGACACAGATACGCAGTATTTT. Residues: CASSLGPDTDTQYF.

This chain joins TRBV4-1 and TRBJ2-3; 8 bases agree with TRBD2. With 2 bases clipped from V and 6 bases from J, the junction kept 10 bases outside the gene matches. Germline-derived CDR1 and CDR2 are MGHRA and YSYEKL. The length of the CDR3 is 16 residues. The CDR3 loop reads CASSQPTGGPQDTQYF. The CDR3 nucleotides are TGCGCCAGCAGCCAACCAACGGGAGGGCCTCAGGATACGCAGTATTTT.